Each of the 19 T cell receptor beta chains below was sequenced from the same sample in a study of regulatory dendritic cells for organ transplantation. Allogeneic regulatory or mature dendritic cells were co-cultured for four to six days with CFSE-labeled sorted T cells at 1:10. Produced via immunoSEQ multiplex PCR; TCRdb's table is partial and in-frame only. The sample records over 8,000 clones, around 80% being singletons. Antigens for these TCRs are unknown. The sample comprised memory CD4+ T cells from blood cultured with dendritic cells. Subset indicated: CD45RO+ memory T cells. Every receptor here comes from a human donor in good health.

The chain is built from TRBV2 and TRBJ2-3; D may be TRBD2 (5 bases). Trimming took off 6 bases at V and 1 base at J, with 14 bases between the two ends. CDR3 length: 15 residues. Germline values: CDR1 SNHLY, CDR2 FYNNEI. CDR3: CASSLWLAGTDTQYF. CDR3 nucleotides: TGTGCCAGCAGCTTATGGCTAGCCGGCACAGATACGCAGTATTTT.

The V and J genes are TRBV4-2 and TRBJ2-5; 10 bases fit TRBD2. Trimming cost V 0 bases and J 5 bases; bases outside gene matches: 12. The CDR3 is 18 residues long. Per the germline V gene, CDR1 is LGHNA and CDR2 is YNFKEQ. The CDR3 DNA sequence: TGTGCCAGCAGCCAAGAAGCAGCGGGGGGGCCTAAGGCGGAGACCCAGTACTTC. It codes for CASSQEAAGGPKAETQYF.

This chain connects TRBV6-1 to TRBJ2-6; D possibly corresponds to TRBD1 (6 bases). V gave up 6 bases and J gave up 0 bases, with 9 bases separating them. CDR1 and CDR2 from the germline V gene are MNHNS and SASEGT. The CDR3 covers 15 residues. The CDR3: CASRPQGSGANVLTF. The DNA for the CDR3 is TGTGCCAGCAGGCCACAGGGCTCTGGGGCCAACGTCCTGACTTTC.

The chain employs TRBV21-1 and TRBJ2-7; the DNA was not used to check the table's D call, TRBD1. TRBV21-1 is annotated as a pseudogene. The length of the CDR3 is 15 residues. The CDR3 DNA reads TGTGCCAGCAGCAAAACCTCAGGTACGCTCTACGAGCAGTACTTC. As protein: CASSKTSGTLYEQYF.

The chain is built from TRBV7-2 and TRBJ2-3, with 7 bases that match TRBD2. Germline CDR1 is SGHTA and CDR2 is FQGNSA. This CDR3 spans 15 amino acids. The J segment lost 2 bases and the V segment lost 5 bases, leaving 7 bases of the junction unmatched. CDR3 nucleotides: TGTGCCAGCAGCCGGGACTATTTATCCACAGATACGCAGTATTTT. Protein: CASSRDYLSTDTQYF. The variable domain in full, with the rest retrieved from reference TRBV7-2 and TRBJ2-3, is GAGVSQSPSNKVTEKGKDVELRCDPISGHTALYWYRQSLGQGLEFLIYFQGNSAPDKSGLPSDRFSAERTGGSVSTLTIQRTQQEDSAVYLCASSRDYLSTDTQYFGPGTRLTVL.

The rearrangement links TRBV19 to TRBJ2-3; TRBD2 agrees at 14 bases. Looked up from germline, CDR1 is LNHDA and CDR2 is SQIVND (reference sequence). Trimming took 3 bases from V and 6 from J; bases not matched to a gene: 2. The CDR3 has 15 amino acids. The CDR3 is CASSIRTSGGDTQYF. Here the CDR3 DNA reads TGTGCCAGTAGTATTAGGACTAGCGGGGGGGATACGCAGTATTTT.

The genes are TRBV28 and TRBJ2-7, with D unresolved. Trimming left V 2 bases short and J 3 bases short, with 5 bases between. CDR1 and CDR2 (germline): MDHEN, SYDVKM. The CDR3 sequence is 12 residues long. The CDR3, as DNA: TGTGCCAGCAGTTTACTTCGCTACGAGCAGTACTTC. Amino acid sequence: CASSLLRYEQYF. The full variable domain, rest sourced from reference TRBV28 and TRBJ2-7, is DVKVTQSSRYLVKRTGEKVFLECVQDMDHENMFWYRQDPGLGLRLIYFSYDVKMKEKGDIPEGYSVSREKKERFSLILESASTNQTSMYLCASSLLRYEQYFGPGTRLTVT.

The chain recombines TRBV14 with TRBJ2-5; D is tentatively TRBD1 or TRBD2 (5 bases each). This CDR3 region has 18 residues. Germline V gene lookup returns CDR1 SGHDN and CDR2 FVKESK. Between the trimmed V and J ends, which lost 4 bases and 2 bases, there was a span of 23 bases. CDR3 bases: TGTGCCAGCAGCCTACGCCCCTGGGAGTGGAAGGGGCAAGAGACCCAGTACTTC. Protein sequence: CASSLRPWEWKGQETQYF.

This rearrangement joins TRBV10-1 to TRBJ1-2; tentatively, D is TRBD1 (5 bases). Germline CDR1 and CDR2: WNHNN and SYGVQD (reference sequence). V lost 3 bases, J lost 9 bases, and 23 bases lay in between. CDR3 length equals 16 residues. The CDR3 reads CASSDRRRALNPSYTF. The CDR3 nucleotides are TGCGCCAGCAGTGATCGGCGCAGGGCGCTGAATCCTAGCTACACCTTC.

The rearrangement links TRBV19 to TRBJ1-2, with D possibly being TRBD1 (5 bases). Germline lookup yields CDR1 LNHDA and CDR2 SQIVND (reference sequence). V lost 5 bases to trimming and J lost 4 bases, with 17 bases between them. The CDR3 consists of 15 residues. CDR3 DNA sequence: TGTGCCAGTAGTCGGGACGCAGGATCGCTCTATGGCTACACCTTC. Protein sequence: CASSRDAGSLYGYTF.

This clone showed up just once. The chain joins TRBV18 to TRBJ2-5; D not resolved. The J call may be mistaken, given a closer DNA end match to TRBJ2-7. CDR3 length: 14 amino acids. Germline CDR1 is KGHSH and CDR2 is LQKENI. The DNA for the CDR3 is TGTGCCAGCTCACCGGGCCAGTCCACCTACGAGCAGTACTTC. It yields the protein CASSPGQSTYEQYF.

V gene TRBV19 combines with J gene TRBJ1-5; D unresolved. Per germline, CDR1 LNHDA and CDR2 SQIVND (reference sequence). The CDR3 covers 14 residues. Deletions cut 2 bases from V and 6 bases from J, with 11 bases between. The CDR3 reads CASSIQHPGQPQHF. The CDR3 region has the DNA TGTGCCAGTAGTATACAGCATCCCGGTCAGCCCCAGCATTTT. Combining the CDR3 with reference TRBV19 and TRBJ1-5 gives the whole variable domain DGGITQSPKYLFRKEGQNVTLSCEQNLNHDAMYWYRQDPGQGLRLIYYSQIVNDFQKGDIAEGYSVSREKKESFPLTVTSAQKNPTAFYLCASSIQHPGQPQHFGDGTRLSIL.

The chain links TRBV19 to TRBJ1-2; D unclear. Trimming took 4 bases from V and 3 from J, leaving 15 bases between them. CDR1 is LNHDA and CDR2 is SQIVND in the germline V gene (reference sequence). The CDR3 length is 15 residues. The CDR3 is CASSTAPGSYYGYTF. The CDR3 coding sequence is TGTGCCAGTAGTACGGCCCCCGGCTCATACTATGGCTACACCTTC.

The chain has TRBV7-9 and TRBJ1-2; TRBD1 might be the D (5 bases). The CDR3 has 13 residues. Trimming pared 0 bases from V and 4 bases from J, leaving 6 bases between. Per germline, CDR1 SEHNR and CDR2 FQNEAQ (reference sequence). The CDR3 DNA is TGTGCCAGCAGCTTAGCGGGGGGCTATGGCTACACCTTC. Amino acids: CASSLAGGYGYTF.

This clone was counted a single time. Within the sample, other DNA sequences also encode this same CDR3. CDR3 region: CASSVGPTNEKLFF. CDR3 DNA: TGTGCCAGCAGCGTGGGCCCAACTAATGAAAAACTGTTTTTT. V is TRBV9 and J is TRBJ1-4; no clear D gene. The CDR3 is 14 residues long. Germline V gene sequence: CDR1 SGDLS, CDR2 YYNGEE. Deletions cut 2 bases from V and 0 bases from J, with 5 bases between.

This clone was counted a few times. V and J are TRBV6-5 and TRBJ1-2; unclear D gene. The ends were cut back, 6 bases at V and 1 base at J, with 15 bases in the middle. CDR3 length: 15 residues. The germline CDR1 and CDR2 sequences are MNHEY and SVGAGI. The DNA of the CDR3 is TGTGCCAGCAGGCAGCAGGATAACCTTAACTATGGCTACACCTTC. Amino acid sequence: CASRQQDNLNYGYTF.

This clone was counted only a few times. This sequence joins TRBV11-2 and TRBJ2-2; TRBD2 aligns across 15 bases. The germline V gene encodes CDR1 SGHAT and CDR2 FQNNGV. J lost 4 bases, V lost 5 bases, and 5 bases had no gene match. CDR3 size: 17 residues. The CDR3, as DNA: TGTGCCAGCAGCCTGGGACTAGCGGGAGGTCTCACCGGGGAGCTGTTTTTT. Translated: CASSLGLAGGLTGELFF.

The V and J genes are TRBV4-3 and TRBJ1-2; perhaps TRBD1 as D (6 bases). This CDR3 has 15 amino acids. Germline V gives CDR1 LGHNA, CDR2 YSLEER. V dropped 0 bases and J dropped 5 bases, with 13 bases sitting between them. The CDR3 coding sequence is TGCGCCAGCAGCCAAGAGGCCAGGGGCGAATATGGCTACACCTTC. Its protein product is CASSQEARGEYGYTF.

The genes are TRBV5-6 and TRBJ1-1; D gene unclear. Germline V lookup: CDR1 SGHDT, CDR2 YYEEEE. Trimming cost V 0 bases and J 1 base, with 7 bases left between them. The CDR3 is made up of 14 amino acids. The CDR3 spells CASSLEGPNTEAFF. The CDR3 nucleotides read TGTGCCAGCAGCTTGGAGGGTCCGAACACTGAAGCTTTCTTT. Full variable domain (remainder filled in from reference TRBV5-6 and TRBJ1-1): DAGVTQSPTHLIKTRGQQVTLRCSPKSGHDTVSWYQQALGQGPQFIFQYYEEEERQRGNFPDRFSGHQFPNYSSELNVNALLLGDSALYLCASSLEGPNTEAFFGQGTRLTVV.